This TCR beta chain originates from a study of blood T cell repertoires in COVID-19 (dated by TCRdb to between 2020 and 2021). General notes on the study: The collaborator samples originated in the United States, Italy and Spain and spanned the acute and convalescent phases of COVID-19. The repertoires were released in a freely available public database intended as a resource for research on the immune response to SARS-CoV-2. Where HLA class I and class II types were available, the types were taken from metadata supplied by the sample provider, not from assay-based typing. The dataset comprised deeply sampled blood TCRbeta repertoires from subjects exposed to, actively infected with, or recovered from COVID-19. The samples were drawn from the first 160 participants of the ongoing ImmuneRACE study and from 1,254 subjects provided by 6 global collaborators. A de-identified subject ID, COVID-19 status, age in years and sex were almost always included in the sample metadata. The material from the prospective study consisted of cDNA or gDNA derived from T cells, B-cell-depleted T cells, or PBMCs.

TCRbeta CDR3 regions were amplified from genomic DNA using the immunoSEQ Assay, a bias-controlled multiplex PCR. The paper's processing steps were these. Within the assay, amplification of reference gene primers was used to estimate how many nucleated cells each sample contained. To quantify the absolute abundance of each unique TCRbeta CDR3 rearrangement, sequence reads were collapsed and filtered. For each sample, productive Simpson clonality was calculated as the square root of Simpson's diversity index across productive rearrangements. TCRdb retrieved this table from immuneACCESS and kept in-frame rearrangements only. Not all clones are present; in checked studies, unresolved V genes account for under half, and no reason is known for the remainder. V, J and clone size derive from that table, while D and trimming were established from the DNA sequence. Across this sample there are around 100,000 clones, with about 86% seen only once. Of the sample, approximately 6.7% is held by the ten largest clones.

Ten or more counts support this clone. There is no known antigen for this receptor. No much larger clone is present one base from it, and per-base qualities are unavailable. The CDR3 has 15 amino acids, counting the end cysteine and phenylalanine. Only the CDR3 portion is preserved as DNA: 45 bases, with reading frame beginning at the first base. Trimming accounts for 4 bases at V and 1 base at J, while the number of junction bases matched to no gene is 4. According to the germline V gene, CDR1 reads SGHVS and CDR2 reads FQNEAQ. Whole blood was collected in K2EDTA tubes by collaborating institutions according to the institutions' own protocols. For TCRbeta analysis, collaborators shipped samples as frozen whole blood, isolated PBMCs, or DNA extracted from either of those sample types. Summary of the overall study and its limitations: How much clinical and demographic metadata was included differed by source and by participant, and the metadata was provided uncurated.

Sequencing was performed on peripheral blood. The rearrangement joined TRBV7-8 to TRBJ2-7, and 10 bases in between align with TRBD1. This clonotype was sampled from a man aged 55 to 70 with acute or convalescent COVID-19. The nucleotides are TGTGCCAGCAGCTCGGGGACAGGGGTTTCCTACGAGCAGTACTTC. Protein translation: CASSSGTGVSYEQYF.